Below are 4 T cell receptor beta chains sequenced from a single sample in a study of T cell responses to AZD1222 COVID-19 vaccine. TCRdb keeps only in-frame clones here, not all; method: immunoSEQ multiplex PCR. The sample lists about 110,000 clones; approximately 86% were seen once. The material was peripheral blood, obtained on day 0 of AZD1222 vaccination. These receptors originate from an adult in good health.

The V gene is TRBV24-1, the J gene TRBJ1-2; D is possibly TRBD1 (5 bases). Germline CDR1 KGHDR, CDR2 SFDVKD. This CDR3 contains 14 residues. V was clipped by 7 bases and J by 3 bases, with 14 bases between them. The CDR3 loop reads CATSGPDTHYGYTF. The CDR3 DNA follows: TGTGCCACCAGCGGACCGGACACCCACTATGGCTACACCTTC.

V and J are TRBV30 and TRBJ1-3, with a tentative D call TRBD1 (5 bases). V was trimmed by 3 bases and J by 2 bases, leaving 8 bases between them. Germline V lookup: CDR1 GTSNPN, CDR2 SVGIG (reference sequence). CDR3 size: 13 residues. CDR3 DNA: TGTGCCTGGAGCGGGGCGGCTGGAAACACCATATATTTT. Translation gives CAWSGAAGNTIYF.

With respect to this clone: Other DNA sequences in this specimen translate into the identical CDR3. V is TRBV5-1 and J is TRBJ2-7, with 8 bases matching TRBD2. V was clipped by 4 bases and J by 2 bases; unmatched bases: 2. From germline, CDR1 is SGHRS and CDR2 YFSETQ. The CDR3 sequence is 13 residues long. Here the CDR3 reads CASSRGGTYEQYF. CDR3 DNA: TGCGCCAGCAGCCGGGGGGGAACCTACGAGCAGTACTTC.

In its sample, this clone was seen once. The chain recombines TRBV5-1 with TRBJ2-5; a weak D match, TRBD1 (5 bases). Between the trimmed V and J ends, which lost 5 bases and 5 bases, there was a span of 13 bases. Germline V gives CDR1 SGHRS, CDR2 YFSETQ. CDR3 length equals 13 residues. CDR3 DNA: TGCGCCAGCAGAAATTTTGGGGCGGAGACCCAGTACTTC. Translating it yields CASRNFGAETQYF.